What follows are 11 T cell receptor beta chains derived from one specimen sequenced in a study of blood T cells in healthy people across ages. Together with a sample-barcoded 5' primer, a J-beta primer mix was included in a second PCR lasting about 7 to 11 cycles. TCRdb processed the 5' RACE reads anew with MiXCR; each CDR3 protein has one entry. The table records roughly 800,000 distinct CDR3 sequences, roughly 50% of them present only once. The sequenced sample was blood. The receptors originated from a man under 40 in good health.

This clonotype was recorded a few times. This clone may be a read error of a much larger clone one base away. The rearrangement joins TRBV10-3 to TRBJ2-6; no firm D call. V lost 8 bases to trimming and J lost 0 bases, with 5 bases between them. In germline, CDR1 is ENHRY, CDR2 SYGVKD. The CDR3 extends over 13 amino acids. The CDR3 is CAIRSSGANVLTF. The DNA for the CDR3 is TGTGCCATCCGTAGCTCTGGGGCCAACGTCCTGACTTTC.

This clonotype was found once. This chain joins TRBV21-1 and TRBJ2-5; TRBD1, the table's D call, was not compared with the DNA. TRBV21-1 is described as a pseudogene. The length of the CDR3 is 16 residues. This CDR3 reads CASSEPEGGGSETQYF. The CDR3 nucleotides read TGTGCCAGCAGCGAACCGGAGGGAGGGGGCAGCGAGACCCAGTACTTC.

V is TRBV20-1 and J is TRBJ1-1; TRBD1 might be the D (6 bases). This CDR3 spans 13 amino acids. The germline V gene encodes CDR1 DFQATT and CDR2 SNEGSKA (reference sequence). V was shortened by 4 bases and J by 2 bases, with 11 bases between the two germline ends. In DNA form, the CDR3 reads TGCAGTGCTACCAGGGGCGTTAACACTGAAGCTTTCTTT. It codes for CSATRGVNTEAFF.

The CDR3 DNA reads as TGTGCCAGCAGCTTAACGGACTGGGCTAGCGGCGAGCAGTACTTC. It translates to CASSLTDWASGEQYF. This chain connects TRBV7-2 to TRBJ2-5; 7 bases line up with TRBD2. The J call may be wrong; the DNA end is better matched by TRBJ2-7. This CDR3 is built from 15 residues. Germline V gene sequence: CDR1 SGHTA, CDR2 FQGNSA.

This chain uses TRBV28 with TRBJ1-1; 8 bases are a match to TRBD1. The V segment lost 7 bases and the J segment 3 bases; nucleotides outside the gene matches: 4. This CDR3 contains 13 residues. Germline lookup yields CDR1 MDHEN and CDR2 SYDVKM. CDR3 amino acids: CASNGQGDTEAFF. The CDR3 DNA sequence: TGTGCCAGCAACGGACAGGGCGACACTGAAGCTTTCTTT.

About this clonotype itself: It may be a read error: a sequence one base away is much more abundant. This rearrangement joins TRBV28 to TRBJ2-7; 9 nucleotides line up with TRBD1. Germline loops: CDR1 MDHEN, CDR2 SYDVKM. The CDR3 consists of 15 residues. DNA of the CDR3: TGTGCCAGCAGTTTCCCGGGACAGGGAATCTACGGGCAGTACTTC. Encoded protein: CASSFPGQGIYGQYF. Full variable domain (outside the CDR3, taken from reference TRBV28 and TRBJ2-7): DVKVTQSSRYLVKRTGEKVFLECVQDMDHENMFWYRQDPGLGLRLIYFSYDVKMKEKGDIPEGYSVSREKKERFSLILESASTNQTSMYLCASSFPGQGIYGQYFGPGTRLTVT.

The chain carries TRBV5-1 and TRBJ2-7, with D possibly matching TRBD2 (5 bases). Per germline, CDR1 SGHRS and CDR2 YFSETQ. This CDR3 is built from 15 residues. The V end was cut by 4 bases, the J end by 0 bases, with 14 bases between. CDR3 sequence (DNA): TGCGCCAGCAGCGATCTCTCGGGGTCCTCCTACGAGCAGTACTTC. Its protein is CASSDLSGSSYEQYF.

This chain uses TRBV7-2 with TRBJ2-7, with D perhaps TRBD2 (6 bases). Trimming stripped 5 bases from V and 5 bases from J, with 19 bases between. This CDR3 spans 15 amino acids. The germline CDR1 and CDR2 sequences are SGHTA and FQGNSA. CDR3 DNA sequence: TGTGCCAGCAGCGGCCAGACGGGACTGCGAAACGAGCAGTACTTC. Translation: CASSGQTGLRNEQYF.

The chain joins TRBV28 to TRBJ2-4; 16 bases fit TRBD2. Germline CDR1 reads MDHEN; CDR2 reads SYDVKM. The length of the CDR3 is 21 residues. The V segment lost 5 bases and the J segment 0 bases; nucleotides outside the gene matches: 13. CDR3 nucleotide sequence: TGTGCCAGCAGTCCCCCACAGGGGACTAGCGGGAGGGCCCTAGCCAAAAACATTCAGTACTTC. Translation gives CASSPPQGTSGRALAKNIQYF.

The chain combines TRBV3-1 with TRBJ2-7; 14 nucleotides align to TRBD2. Germline CDR1 LGHDT, CDR2 YNNKEL (reference sequence). V lost 0 bases, J lost 2 bases, and 6 bases stayed unmatched. The CDR3 runs 18 residues. In nucleotides, the CDR3 is TGTGCCAGCAGCCAAGACCCCGGGACTAGCGGGGGTACCTACGAGCAGTACTTC. It translates to CASSQDPGTSGGTYEQYF.

This clonotype appeared a few times. The CDR3 coding sequence is TGTGCCAGCAGTGAAGACTATCGCACAGATACGCAGTATTTT. Amino acid sequence: CASSEDYRTDTQYF. This sequence joins TRBV6-1 and TRBJ2-3; no definite D call. Trimming shortened V by 1 base and J by 1 base, and 6 bases separated the two germline ends. The germline V gene encodes CDR1 MNHNS and CDR2 SASEGT. The CDR3 spans 14 residues.